The clone carrying this TCR beta chain was observed a handful of times. Antigen specificity is unknown. This sample is drawn from a study of T cells after yellow fever vaccination. Study summary: Preparing low-cell-number fractions relied on SMART-Seq v4 Ultra Low Input.

Study results and limitations: A faster peak, day 5 versus 15, was reached by the weaker secondary response. Booster sampling recovered most clones from primary vaccination (about 97% CD4, around 90% CD8).

Germline CDR1 is KGHDR and CDR2 is SFDVKD. CDR3 length: 15 residues. V was pared by 3 bases and J by 6 bases, with 14 bases between. UMIs were added to TCR cDNA along with a universal primer site when it was made by 5'RACE template switching. TCRdb reanalysed the 5' RACE reads using MiXCR and keeps one entry per CDR3 protein. The profile shows around 310,000 distinct CDR3 sequences, 8.7% of them singletons. The source of this sequence is a man aged 18 to 29 who received the YFV17D yellow fever vaccine. The source material was PBMCs, sampled on the day of the first yellow fever vaccination. This rearrangement joins TRBV24-1 to TRBJ2-1; D may match TRBD1 or TRBD2 (5 bases each). The CDR3, as DNA: TGTGCCACCAGTGATCCCGAGGGGACGGCCAATGAGCAGTTCTTC. Translating it yields CATSDPEGTANEQFF.